Below, 22 T cell receptor beta chains from the same sample are listed, as sequenced in a study of cytomegalovirus exposure and HLA in healthy donors. The PCR employed 60 Vbeta primers together with 13 Jbeta primers. Produced via immunoSEQ multiplex PCR; TCRdb's table is partial and in-frame only. The table shows about 150,000 clones, with about 8.9% occurring only once. Sequencing used PBMCs. The receptors shown here come from a man in his forties or fifties in good health and CMV-seronegative.

There are a few counts of this clone. This chain joins TRBV5-4 and TRBJ1-1; the match to TRBD1 covers 9 bases. The junction had 10 bases not matched to a gene; V was cut back by 4 bases and J by 3 bases. The CDR3 has 16 residues. The germline gives CDR1 SGHNT, CDR2 YYREEE (reference sequence). The chain's CDR3 is CASSPTGTGMDTEAFF. The CDR3 DNA is TGTGCCAGCAGCCCTACCGGGACAGGGATGGACACTGAAGCTTTCTTT.

This clone has only a few counts. The rearrangement uses TRBV18 and TRBJ1-1; 10 bases align to TRBD1. Germline V lookup: CDR1 KGHSH, CDR2 LQKENI. The ends lost 3 bases at V and 5 bases at J; junction bases unmatched: 12. The CDR3 covers 17 residues. CDR3 loop: CASSPSRDRGSWTEAFF. The CDR3 nucleotides read TGTGCCAGCTCACCTTCCCGGGACAGGGGATCATGGACTGAAGCTTTCTTT.

V usage is TRBV15 and J usage is TRBJ1-1, with TRBD1 as a possible D gene (5 bases). Trimming shortened V by 1 base and J by 0 bases, and 12 bases separated the two germline ends. This CDR3 is built from 16 residues. Germline V gene sequence: CDR1 LNHNV, CDR2 YYDKDF (reference sequence). The DNA of the CDR3 is TGTGCCACCAGCAGAGGTGGGGCACAGCTGAACACTGAAGCTTTCTTT. Its protein product is CATSRGGAQLNTEAFF.

This clone was seen more than once but under ten times. V gene TRBV19 combines with J gene TRBJ2-7, with a tentative D call TRBD1 (6 bases). This CDR3 contains 13 residues. V was cut by 4 bases and J by 2 bases, with 9 bases left in between. The V gene's germline CDR1 is LNHDA and CDR2 SQIVND (reference sequence). CDR3 coding DNA: TGTGCCAGTAGTAGGACAGACACCTACGAGCAGTACTTC. Protein product: CASSRTDTYEQYF.

This clone showed up just a few times. The V gene is TRBV25-1, the J gene TRBJ2-7; TRBD1 agrees at 8 bases. CDR1 and CDR2 (germline): MGHDK, SYGVNS. CDR3 length: 15 amino acids. The junction had 4 bases not matched to a gene; V was cut back by 3 bases and J by 0 bases. CDR3 amino acids: CASSEPGTGSYEQYF. The CDR3 DNA is TGTGCCAGCAGTGAGCCCGGGACAGGCTCCTACGAGCAGTACTTC.

This clone has more than one count but fewer than ten. V and J are TRBV21-1 and TRBJ1-1; the D call in the table, TRBD1, was not verified against the DNA. TRBV21-1 is an annotated pseudogene. The CDR3 runs to 11 residues. CDR3 coding DNA: TGTGCCAGCAGCCTAATAAGGGGAGCTTTCTTT. This codes for CASSLIRGAFF.

This clone was detected only a few times. The V and J genes are TRBV4-1 and TRBJ2-2; TRBD2 matches at 13 bases. Trimming cost V 4 bases and J 7 bases; bases outside gene matches: 6. The CDR3 sequence is 16 residues long. Germline V gene lookup returns CDR1 MGHRA and CDR2 YSYEKL. The CDR3 DNA is TGCGCCAGCAGCCTCGGACTAGCGGGGGACGACGGGGAGCTGTTTTTT. It yields the protein CASSLGLAGDDGELFF.

This clone has a handful of counts. The chain combines TRBV15 with TRBJ2-5; D remains unclear. The CDR3 runs 17 residues. The V gene lost 2 bases and the J gene lost 5 bases, with 21 bases spanning the gap. CDR1 is LNHNV and CDR2 is YYDKDF in the germline V gene (reference sequence). CDR3 bases: TGTGCCACCAGCAGACCTACTTCTTTCAGGCCCGAGGAGACCCAGTACTTC. As protein: CATSRPTSFRPEETQYF.

This clone was detected a few times. This chain links TRBV29-1 with TRBJ2-5, with 10 bases matching TRBD2. The length of the CDR3 is 14 residues. Germline V gene sequence: CDR1 SQVTM, CDR2 ANQGSEA. The V and J ends lost 5 bases and 6 bases, in that order; junction bases with no gene match: 9. CDR3 nucleotide sequence: TGCAGCGTTACCCTAGCGGGGGAGGGGAAGACCCAGTACTTC. This gives the protein CSVTLAGEGKTQYF.

This chain uses TRBV5-1 with TRBJ2-3; 10 bases are shared with TRBD1. This CDR3 region has 15 residues. The germline V gene has CDR1 SGHRS and CDR2 YFSETQ. Trimming removed 4 bases from V and 4 bases from J; junction bases left unmatched: 6. The CDR3 protein is CASSQGQGSADTQYF. The DNA of the CDR3 is TGCGCCAGCAGCCAGGGACAGGGGAGTGCAGATACGCAGTATTTT.

The chain's CDR3 is CASSPYPPPGSGNTIYF. The CDR3 DNA follows: TGTGCCAGCAGCCCATACCCCCCCCCGGGCTCTGGAAACACCATATATTTT. The V and J genes are TRBV5-4 and TRBJ1-3; D remains unclear. This CDR3 is 17 amino acids long. Germline V lookup: CDR1 SGHNT, CDR2 YYREEE (reference sequence). Deletions cut 4 bases from V and 0 bases from J, with 17 bases between.

CDR3 bases: TGTGCCAGCAGCTTAGCCCAGGGATCGCCCCAGTACTTC. It translates to CASSLAQGSPQYF. J is TRBJ2-5 and V is TRBV11-1, with D tentatively TRBD1 (5 bases). Germline CDR1 and CDR2: SGHAT and FQDESV (reference sequence). Trimming removed 0 bases from V and 9 bases from J, with 11 bases in between. This CDR3 has 13 residues.

The V and J genes are TRBV6-6 and TRBJ2-1, with TRBD2 identical over 15 bases. The CDR3 is made up of 15 amino acids. V shed 8 bases, J shed 5 bases, and the junction held 4 bases outside the gene matches. The V gene's germline CDR1 is MNHNY and CDR2 SVGAGI (reference sequence). CDR3 DNA sequence: TGTGCCAGCGGGACTAGCGGGAGGTTTCACAATGAGCAGTTCTTC. Translating gives CASGTSGRFHNEQFF.

The J gene is TRBJ2-7, the V gene TRBV6-1; 12 bases map to TRBD2. This CDR3 region has 14 residues. V was pared by 7 bases and J by 2 bases, with 3 bases of the junction left unmatched. CDR1 and CDR2 from the germline V gene are MNHNS and SASEGT. The CDR3 region has the DNA TGTGCCAGCACCGCTAGCGGGGGGGCCTACGAGCAGTACTTC. Its protein is CASTASGGAYEQYF.

This clone turned up a few times. The chain uses TRBV5-6 and TRBJ1-3; 7 nucleotides match TRBD1. Germline values: CDR1 SGHDT, CDR2 YYEEEE. The CDR3 runs to 16 residues. The V segment lost 4 bases and the J segment 0 bases; nucleotides outside the gene matches: 7. The CDR3 region is CASSIPGQSSGNTIYF. The DNA for the CDR3 is TGTGCCAGCAGCATTCCGGGACAGTCCTCTGGAAACACCATATATTTT. Full variable domain (rest looked up from reference TRBV5-6 and TRBJ1-3): DAGVTQSPTHLIKTRGQQVTLRCSPKSGHDTVSWYQQALGQGPQFIFQYYEEEERQRGNFPDRFSGHQFPNYSSELNVNALLLGDSALYLCASSIPGQSSGNTIYFGEGSWLTVV.

This chain links TRBV7-3 with TRBJ2-2; a weak D match, TRBD2 (6 bases). Germline-derived CDR1 and CDR2 are SGHTA and FQGTGA. V lost 5 bases, J lost 7 bases, and 11 bases lay in between. This CDR3 spans 13 amino acids. The CDR3 DNA follows: TGTGCCAGCAGCCCCCTGGGAGGCGGGGAGCTGTTTTTT. This codes for CASSPLGGGELFF.

The V gene is TRBV28, the J gene TRBJ2-1; D not certain. The CDR3 runs to 12 residues. With 7 bases removed from V and 4 bases from J, the gap between germline ends came to 8 bases. In germline, CDR1 is MDHEN, CDR2 SYDVKM. The CDR3 is CASTLGYNEQFF. CDR3 coding DNA: TGTGCCAGCACCCTAGGATACAATGAGCAGTTCTTC.

This clone was counted between two and nine times. CDR3 sequence reads: CASSEVAGGRSEQYF. Written as DNA, the CDR3 is TGTGCCAGCAGTGAGGTGGCGGGGGGGCGGTCCGAGCAGTACTTC. The chain carries TRBV2 and TRBJ2-7; TRBD2 aligns across 9 bases. Per germline, CDR1 SNHLY and CDR2 FYNNEI. The V gene end was trimmed by 3 bases and the J gene end by 6 bases; junction bases not matched to a gene: 9. The CDR3 contains 15 residues.

This clone was counted only a few times. CDR3 nucleotides: TGTGCCAGCAGCTTGGGGCCCTCTAGAAACCAGCCCCAGCATTTT. The encoded protein is CASSLGPSRNQPQHF. V and J are TRBV5-4 and TRBJ1-5; D remains unclear. Per germline, CDR1 SGHNT and CDR2 YYREEE (reference sequence). The CDR3 spans 15 residues. V dropped 0 bases and J dropped 7 bases, with 14 bases sitting between them.

This clone was counted a few times. J is TRBJ1-2 and V is TRBV6-1; maybe TRBD1 (6 bases). Germline lookup yields CDR1 MNHNS and CDR2 SASEGT. The V and J ends lost 3 bases and 6 bases respectively, with 14 bases between them. There are 14 residues in the CDR3. In DNA, the CDR3 is TGTGCCAGCAGTGAGGGGGGGGGCGGGCATGGCTACACCTTC. Encoded protein: CASSEGGGGHGYTF.

The V and J genes are TRBV7-2 and TRBJ2-7, with 7 bases identical to TRBD1. Per germline, CDR1 SGHTA and CDR2 FQGNSA. This CDR3 contains 14 residues. The ends lost 6 bases at V and 0 bases at J; junction bases unmatched: 5. CDR3 nucleotide sequence: TGTGCCAGCAGGAGCAGGGGGAGCTCCTACGAGCAGTACTTC. Translation gives CASRSRGSSYEQYF.

This clone was detected a few times. The chain combines TRBV19 with TRBJ1-2; tentatively, D is TRBD1 (6 bases). Trimming left V 8 bases short and J 0 bases short, with 10 bases between. Germline V gene lookup returns CDR1 LNHDA and CDR2 SQIVND (reference sequence). CDR3 length: 13 residues. CDR3 sequence (DNA): TGTGCCAGTGCCAGGGGAGCTAACTATGGCTACACCTTC. It codes for CASARGANYGYTF.